These 17 T cell receptor beta chains came from one sample sequenced in a study of Tregs in tolerant kidney transplant recipients (dated by TCRdb to the late 2010s). The library was prepared using the immunoSEQ multiplex PCR assay. Drawn from immuneACCESS, this table holds only the in-frame rearrangements with V and J called that TCRdb kept. Clones are partly lost; checked studies trace under half to an unresolved V gene and leave the rest unexplained. Recorded for this sample are tens of thousands of clones; 80% to 90% of them occurred a single time. 4.5% to 6.5% of the sample is taken by the ten largest. Sequenced material: CD4+ T cells from blood. These receptors originate from a human donor in good health.

The V call is TRBV25-1, the J call TRBJ1-2; no reliable D call. Trimming shortened V by 1 base and J by 1 base, and 7 bases separated the two germline ends. This CDR3 is 14 amino acids long. Looked up from germline, CDR1 is MGHDK and CDR2 is SYGVNS. The CDR3 region has the DNA TGTGCCAGCAGTGAATTAGGAGTTAACTATGGCTACACCTTC. Translating it yields CASSELGVNYGYTF.

The chain couples TRBV28 to TRBJ2-4; tentatively, D is TRBD1 (5 bases). V shed 4 bases and J shed 8 bases, with 15 bases lying between them. CDR3 length: 14 amino acids. In germline, CDR1 is MDHEN, CDR2 SYDVKM. This CDR3 is CASSSPKGLDIQYF. In DNA, the CDR3 is TGTGCCAGCAGTTCCCCAAAGGGGCTAGACATTCAGTACTTC. The whole variable domain, remainder taken from reference TRBV28 and TRBJ2-4, is DVKVTQSSRYLVKRTGEKVFLECVQDMDHENMFWYRQDPGLGLRLIYFSYDVKMKEKGDIPEGYSVSREKKERFSLILESASTNQTSMYLCASSSPKGLDIQYFGAGTRLSVL.

This clone appeared a single time. The rearrangement joins TRBV10-3 to TRBJ2-5; possibly TRBD1 for D (5 bases). The CDR3 loop spans 14 amino acids. CDR1 is ENHRY and CDR2 is SYGVKD in the germline V gene. Deletions cut 4 bases from V and 2 bases from J, with 11 bases between. CDR3 bases: TGTGCCATCAGTGCTTCGGCAGGGCAAGAGACCCAGTACTTC. Translated, it gives CAISASAGQETQYF.

V is TRBV18 and J is TRBJ2-4; tentative D call: TRBD2 (5 bases). CDR3 size: 16 residues. From germline, CDR1 is KGHSH and CDR2 LQKENI. The V and J ends lost 5 bases and 2 bases respectively, with 16 bases between them. The CDR3 loop reads CASSTLHWETKNIQYF. The CDR3 DNA is TGTGCCAGCTCAACACTTCATTGGGAGACCAAAAACATTCAGTACTTC.

This clone occurred once. The rearrangement joins TRBV9 to TRBJ1-2; 9 positions agree with TRBD1. With 0 bases clipped from V and 9 bases from J, the junction kept 6 bases outside the gene matches. The germline V gene encodes CDR1 SGDLS and CDR2 YYNGEE. The CDR3 loop spans 14 amino acids. CDR3 protein: CASSVEGQGRSYTF. The DNA for the CDR3 is TGTGCCAGCAGCGTAGAGGGACAGGGCAGGAGCTACACCTTC.

This clone turned up a few times. The chain combines TRBV30 with TRBJ2-1; 7 bases are shared with TRBD1. Germline assignment: CDR1 GTSNPN and CDR2 SVGIG (reference sequence). This CDR3 spans 15 amino acids. The J segment lost 1 base and the V segment lost 2 bases, leaving 5 bases of the junction unmatched. For the CDR3, the DNA is TGTGCCTGGAGTAGAGGACAGGCGTCCTACAATGAGCAGTTCTTC. Translation gives CAWSRGQASYNEQFF.

CDR3 nucleotides: TGTGCCAGCAGCTTACAGGGGGCGTGGGGCTACACCTTC. Residues: CASSLQGAWGYTF. The rearrangement joins TRBV7-6 to TRBJ1-2; 8 nucleotides line up with TRBD1. With 2 bases clipped from V and 8 bases from J, the junction kept 4 bases outside the gene matches. Germline values: CDR1 SGHVS, CDR2 FNYEAQ. This CDR3 is built from 13 residues.

This sequence joins TRBV29-1 and TRBJ1-4; a weak D match, TRBD1 (6 bases). The CDR3 has 14 amino acids. CDR1 and CDR2 from the germline V gene are SQVTM and ANQGSEA. The V gene lost 5 bases and the J gene lost 6 bases, with 16 bases spanning the gap. In nucleotides, the CDR3 is TGCAGCGTTATGCAAACAGGGAATGATGAAAAACTGTTTTTT. It is translated as CSVMQTGNDEKLFF. The whole variable domain, remainder taken from reference TRBV29-1 and TRBJ1-4, is SAVISQKPSRDICQRGTSLTIQCQVDSQVTMMFWYRQQPGQSLTLIATANQGSEATYESGFVIDKFPISRPNLTFSTLTVSNMSPEDSSIYLCSVMQTGNDEKLFFGSGTQLSVL.

The chain recombines TRBV29-1 with TRBJ2-1; unclear D gene. The CDR3 has 10 amino acids. Germline CDR1 reads SQVTM; CDR2 reads ANQGSEA. The CDR3 here is CSTRNNEQFF. In nucleotides, the CDR3 is TGCAGTACCCGAAACAATGAGCAGTTCTTC.

The V and J genes are TRBV5-1 and TRBJ2-2; 10 bases agree with TRBD1. Germline CDR1 is SGHRS and CDR2 is YFSETQ. Trimming at V came to 7 bases and at J to 2 bases, leaving 5 bases not matched to a gene. The CDR3 has 15 amino acids. The CDR3, as DNA: TGCGCCAGCGGGACAGGGGATTCTAACACCGGGGAGCTGTTTTTT. Protein: CASGTGDSNTGELFF.

The table lists this clone with a count of one. The chain combines TRBV5-8 with TRBJ1-4, with 9 bases lining up with TRBD1. The germline V gene encodes CDR1 SGHTS and CDR2 YDEGEE. Unmatched junction bases numbered 9, after V lost 4 bases and J lost 8 bases. The CDR3 is 15 residues long. CDR3 loop: CASSLGTGRREKLFF. The CDR3 DNA reads TGTGCCAGCAGCCTCGGGACAGGGCGGAGGGAAAAACTGTTTTTT.

This clone is categorized as medium-sized. CDR3 sequence (DNA): TGTGCCAGCAGCTTGGCGAGTGGCAATCAGCCCCAGCATTTT. This gives the protein CASSLASGNQPQHF. The rearrangement uses TRBV5-8 and TRBJ1-5; D not resolved. Germline lookup yields CDR1 SGHTS and CDR2 YDEGEE. The CDR3 loop spans 14 amino acids. Trimming removed 0 bases from V and 2 bases from J, with 6 bases in between.

The J gene is TRBJ2-3, the V gene TRBV30; D gene unclear. This CDR3 has 13 amino acids. Trimming removed 8 bases from V and 0 bases from J, with 12 bases in between. Germline CDR1 reads GTSNPN; CDR2 reads SVGIG (reference sequence). For the CDR3, the DNA is TGTGCCGCACCTGCTTCTAGCACAGATACGCAGTATTTT. Amino acid sequence: CAAPASSTDTQYF. Filled out from reference TRBV30 and TRBJ2-3, the complete variable domain reads SQTIHQWPATLVQPVGSPLSLECTVEGTSNPNLYWYRQAAGRGLQLLFYSVGIGQISSEVPQNLSASRPQDRQFILSSKKLLLSDSGFYLCAAPASSTDTQYFGPGTRLTVL.

The V call is TRBV6-5, the J call TRBJ1-6; D uncertain. The CDR3 totals 12 residues. Germline CDR1 is MNHEY and CDR2 is SVGAGI. V was shortened by 6 bases and J by 8 bases, with 8 bases between the two germline ends. In nucleotides, the CDR3 is TGTGCCAGCAGCCAATGGGATTCACCCCTCCACTTT. This encodes CASSQWDSPLHF.

The CDR3: CATSRVGQHNEQFF. The CDR3 bases are TGTGCCACCAGCAGAGTGGGACAGCACAATGAGCAGTTCTTC. The rearrangement joins TRBV15 to TRBJ2-1, with 7 positions matching TRBD1. Germline CDR1 and CDR2: LNHNV and YYDKDF (reference sequence). J lost 5 bases, V lost 1 base, and 2 bases had no gene match. The CDR3 consists of 14 residues.

The rearrangement joins TRBV30 to TRBJ2-7, with 10 bases matching TRBD2. V shed 8 bases, J shed 1 base, and the junction held 5 bases outside the gene matches. This CDR3 is built from 13 residues. CDR1 and CDR2 from the germline V gene are GTSNPN and SVGIG (reference sequence). The CDR3 nucleotides are TGTGCCGGGAAGCGGGGGGGATCCTACGAGCAGTACTTC. This translates into CAGKRGGSYEQYF. The whole variable domain, remainder taken from reference TRBV30 and TRBJ2-7, is SQTIHQWPATLVQPVGSPLSLECTVEGTSNPNLYWYRQAAGRGLQLLFYSVGIGQISSEVPQNLSASRPQDRQFILSSKKLLLSDSGFYLCAGKRGGSYEQYFGPGTRLTVT.

The chain has TRBV7-9 and TRBJ1-5; TRBD1 agrees at 7 bases. Germline CDR1 SEHNR, CDR2 FQNEAQ (reference sequence). Trimming removed 4 bases from V and 4 bases from J; junction bases left unmatched: 1. The CDR3 covers 13 residues. The CDR3 region is CASSSTGNQPQHF. CDR3 in DNA: TGTGCCAGCAGCTCGACAGGGAATCAGCCCCAGCATTTT.